Shown below are 24 T cell receptor beta chains from a single sample sequenced in a study of T cells in Graves' hyperthyroidism and ophthalmopathy (dated by TCRdb to between 2018 and 2020). Receptor amplification or capture employed multiplex PCR. TCRdb names Illumina HiSeq 2000 as the instrument used. Amplification of TCR beta CDR3 regions was carried out from RNA transcripts. A first-round RT-PCR of the TCR CDR3 used the HTBI primer set with the Qiagen OneStep RT-PCR kit. The public reads were run again by TCRdb, first through fastp at Q25 and then through MiXCR, and only productive beta chains were kept. When rows share a CDR3 protein, they turn into one entry using the most common DNA and genes. The sample data list roughly 560,000 distinct CDR3 sequences, and about 15% of these were observed just once. Together, the top ten hold about 4.5% of the sample. Material for sequencing was blood. These receptors originate from a woman aged 40 to 49 with Graves' ophthalmopathy.

This clonotype has a count of ten or more. This chain links TRBV10-3 with TRBJ2-7, with D maybe TRBD2 (5 bases). This CDR3 is 14 amino acids long. V lost 0 bases to trimming and J lost 2 bases, with 8 bases between them. Germline CDR1 is ENHRY and CDR2 is SYGVKD. For the CDR3, the DNA is TGTGCCATCAGTGAGTCGAGCGGTCCCTACGAGCAGTACTTC. It codes for CAISESSGPYEQYF.

The chain couples TRBV2 to TRBJ2-7; the D is unclear. The CDR3 spans 14 residues. Trimming shortened V by 6 bases and J by 0 bases, and 12 bases separated the two germline ends. Germline V gene data show CDR1 as SNHLY and CDR2 as FYNNEI. The CDR3 DNA is TGTGCCAGCAGATCTGACGCGGACTCCTACGAGCAGTACTTC. Protein product: CASRSDADSYEQYF.

This clonotype was counted a few times. The chain carries TRBV11-1 and TRBJ2-7, with 9 positions matching TRBD2. The V gene's germline CDR1 is SGHAT and CDR2 FQDESV (reference sequence). Germline trimming cut 5 bases from V and 0 bases from J; bases unmatched to any gene: 8. CDR3 size: 16 residues. The CDR3 DNA reads as TGTGCCAGCAGCCCCCTAGGACTAGCGCCCTCCTACGAGCAGTACTTC. Encoded protein: CASSPLGLAPSYEQYF.

The chain combines TRBV20-1 with TRBJ1-2; D is unclear. V lost 3 bases, J lost 4 bases, and 6 bases lay in between. The germline gives CDR1 DFQATT, CDR2 SNEGSKA (reference sequence). This CDR3 is built from 11 residues. In DNA, the CDR3 is TGCAGTGCTAGTATTGGCTATGGCTACACCTTC. It codes for CSASIGYGYTF.

This clonotype has ten or more counts. The rearrangement uses TRBV10-3 and TRBJ1-2; 10 nucleotides align to TRBD1. Germline V gene data show CDR1 as ENHRY and CDR2 as SYGVKD. Trimming at V came to 8 bases and at J to 7 bases, leaving 10 bases not matched to a gene. The CDR3 consists of 14 residues. The CDR3 here is CAISPGQGNSGYTF. The CDR3 region has the DNA TGTGCCATCTCGCCGGGACAGGGGAATAGTGGCTACACCTTC.

This clonotype was observed at least ten times. The V gene is TRBV12-3 or TRBV12-4, the J gene TRBJ2-7, with a possible D match to TRBD2 (6 bases). The CDR3 contains 16 residues. The germline V and J ends were trimmed by 6 bases and 0 bases, with 18 bases remaining between them. CDR3: CASSYGLEGSSYEQYF. The DNA for the CDR3 is TGTGCCAGCAGCTATGGGTTGGAGGGGAGCTCCTACGAGCAGTACTTC.

This clonotype was found many times. V and J are TRBV28 and TRBJ1-5; D unclear. CDR1 and CDR2 from the germline V gene are MDHEN and SYDVKM. The CDR3 runs to 16 residues. Trimming took 4 bases from V and 0 from J, leaving 13 bases between them. The CDR3 is CASSSSVSYSNQPQHF. The DNA for the CDR3 is TGTGCCAGCAGTTCCTCTGTAAGTTATAGCAATCAGCCCCAGCATTTT.

This clonotype was seen ten or more times. V usage is TRBV12-5 and J usage is TRBJ2-3; D ambiguous. Germline V gene sequence: CDR1 LGHNT, CDR2 FRNRAP. This CDR3 has 13 residues. V lost 1 base and J lost 0, with 2 bases in between. The chain's CDR3 is CASGLGSTDTQYF. The CDR3 nucleotides are TGTGCTAGTGGTTTGGGTAGCACAGATACGCAGTATTTT.

This clonotype was counted many times. The CDR3 DNA reads TGCAGTGCTAGGATACTAGCGGGAGGGAACACCGGGGAGCTGTTTTTT. Amino acids: CSARILAGGNTGELFF. This chain joins TRBV20-1 and TRBJ2-2, with 12 positions matching TRBD2. The germline V gene has CDR1 DFQATT and CDR2 SNEGSKA (reference sequence). Trimming at V came to 3 bases and at J to 1 base, leaving 3 bases not matched to a gene. The CDR3 is made up of 16 amino acids.

The gene calls are TRBV6-2 or TRBV6-3 and TRBJ2-5; D remains unclear. CDR3 size: 14 residues. The ends were cut back, 4 bases at V and 2 bases at J, with 11 bases in the middle. Looked up from germline, CDR1 is MNHEY and CDR2 is SVGEGT. For the CDR3, the DNA is TGTGCCAGCAGTTTTCGGGTCCTACAAGAGACCCAGTACTTC. It translates to CASSFRVLQETQYF.

V and J are TRBV5-1 and TRBJ2-7; D remains ambiguous. CDR1 and CDR2 (germline): SGHRS, YFSETQ. The CDR3 runs 14 residues. The V end was cut by 4 bases, the J end by 0 bases, with 11 bases between. CDR3 in DNA: TGCGCCAGCAGCCAGTATTCTTCCTCCTACGAGCAGTACTTC. Encoded protein: CASSQYSSSYEQYF.

The chain employs TRBV4-2 and TRBJ2-2; a weak D match, TRBD1 (8 bases). In germline, CDR1 is LGHNA, CDR2 YNFKEQ. The germline V and J ends were trimmed by 4 bases and 5 bases, with 17 bases remaining between them. The CDR3 extends over 16 amino acids. The CDR3 is CASSPAQGGVTGELFF. As DNA, the CDR3 is TGTGCCAGCAGCCCCGCACAGGGGGGGGTAACCGGGGAGCTGTTTTTT.

In DNA, the CDR3 is TGTGCCAGCAGTCCCGGACAGTCGATCGAGACCCAGTACTTC. This gives the protein CASSPGQSIETQYF. This sequence joins TRBV28 and TRBJ2-5; maybe TRBD1 (6 bases). Trimming shortened V by 5 bases and J by 5 bases, and 15 bases separated the two germline ends. Looked up from germline, CDR1 is MDHEN and CDR2 is SYDVKM. CDR3 length equals 14 residues. Supplemented by reference TRBV28 and TRBJ2-5, the full variable domain reads DVKVTQSSRYLVKRTGEKVFLECVQDMDHENMFWYRQDPGLGLRLIYFSYDVKMKEKGDIPEGYSVSREKKERFSLILESASTNQTSMYLCASSPGQSIETQYFGPGTRLLVL.

This clonotype was recorded a few times. A read error is likely, as this CDR3 ends without the conserved phenylalanine or tryptophan. V gene TRBV29-1 combines with J gene TRBJ1-1; D is possibly TRBD1 (5 bases). V lost 3 bases to trimming and J lost 0 bases, with 11 bases between them. Germline lookup yields CDR1 SQVTM and CDR2 ANQGSEA. The CDR3 spans 14 residues. Here the CDR3 reads CSVEPGIMNTEAFL. CDR3 bases: TGCAGCGTTGAGCCAGGGATCATGAACACTGAAGCTTTCCTT.

The chain couples TRBV6-1 to TRBJ2-2; no firm D call. Germline CDR1 is MNHNS and CDR2 is SASEGT. V was pared by 6 bases and J by 2 bases, with 7 bases between. CDR3 size: 13 residues. The CDR3: CASRSFNTGELFF. The DNA of the CDR3 is TGTGCCAGCAGGAGTTTTAACACCGGGGAGCTGTTTTTT.

This clonotype came up a few times. The chain carries TRBV28 and TRBJ2-4, with a weak D call TRBD2 (6 bases). V was pared by 6 bases and J by 1 base, with 13 bases between. The CDR3 has 15 residues. Germline assignment: CDR1 MDHEN and CDR2 SYDVKM. This CDR3 reads CASSHGGWAKNIQYF. In DNA form, the CDR3 reads TGTGCCAGCAGCCACGGGGGTTGGGCCAAAAACATTCAGTACTTC. Combining the CDR3 with reference TRBV28 and TRBJ2-4 gives the whole variable domain DVKVTQSSRYLVKRTGEKVFLECVQDMDHENMFWYRQDPGLGLRLIYFSYDVKMKEKGDIPEGYSVSREKKERFSLILESASTNQTSMYLCASSHGGWAKNIQYFGAGTRLSVL.

This clonotype was observed at least ten times. This chain connects TRBV6-5 to TRBJ2-7, with a weak D call TRBD1 (5 bases). The CDR3 contains 14 residues. The V gene lost 2 bases and the J gene lost 1 base, with 9 bases spanning the gap. The V gene's germline CDR1 is MNHEY and CDR2 SVGAGI. CDR3 residues: CASSYGASSYEQYF. CDR3 DNA: TGTGCCAGCAGTTACGGGGCGTCTTCCTACGAGCAGTACTTC.

This clonotype was detected many times. This chain uses TRBV6-1 with TRBJ1-1; possible D gene TRBD1, 6 bases. V lost 8 bases and J lost 0, with 13 bases in between. The CDR3 consists of 14 residues. CDR1 is MNHNS and CDR2 is SASEGT in the germline V gene. The CDR3 sequence is CASGTQGLNTEAFF. CDR3 nucleotides: TGTGCCAGCGGGACACAGGGATTGAACACTGAAGCTTTCTTT.

This clonotype was seen many times. The genes are TRBV20-1 and TRBJ2-7; D perhaps matches TRBD2 (5 bases). Trimming cost V 3 bases and J 5 bases, with 17 bases left between them. CDR3 length: 14 amino acids. Germline CDR1 is DFQATT and CDR2 is SNEGSKA (reference sequence). The CDR3 here is CSASLQRRRDEQYF. As DNA, the CDR3 is TGCAGTGCTAGCCTCCAGCGGAGACGGGACGAGCAGTACTTC.

This clonotype was observed at least ten times. The chain links TRBV6-5 to TRBJ2-7; TRBD1 matches 9 bases. Germline V gene sequence: CDR1 MNHEY, CDR2 SVGAGI. The V gene end was trimmed by 6 bases and the J gene end by 2 bases; junction bases not matched to a gene: 5. CDR3 size: 14 residues. For the CDR3, the DNA is TGTGCCAGCAGATCGACAGGGGGTGCCTACGAGCAGTACTTC. This codes for CASRSTGGAYEQYF.

The chain joins TRBV20-1 to TRBJ2-5, with a tentative D call TRBD2 (6 bases). The CDR3 contains 12 residues. Germline values: CDR1 DFQATT, CDR2 SNEGSKA (reference sequence). V lost 5 bases to trimming and J lost 5 bases, with 12 bases between them. DNA for the CDR3: TGCAGTGCTGAAGCGGGTGGGGAGACCCAGTACTTC. Residues: CSAEAGGETQYF.

This clonotype was counted many times. The chain is built from TRBV6-1 and TRBJ2-7; 11 bases map to TRBD2. Germline CDR1 MNHNS, CDR2 SASEGT. V dropped 3 bases and J dropped 1; count of bases not matched to a gene: 5. CDR3 length equals 16 residues. CDR3 nucleotides: TGTGCCAGCAGTGAGCCCGGACTAGCGGGTTCCTACGAGCAGTACTTC. This gives the protein CASSEPGLAGSYEQYF.

This clonotype was observed at least ten times. The V gene is TRBV6-2 or TRBV6-3, the J gene TRBJ2-5; a weak D match, TRBD1 (5 bases). From germline, CDR1 is MNHEY and CDR2 SVGEGT. This CDR3 comprises 12 residues. V was pared by 5 bases and J by 10 bases, with 14 bases between. The CDR3 DNA sequence: TGTGCCAGCAGTGCTGACAGCCCAGGCCAGTACTTC. It translates to CASSADSPGQYF.

This clonotype showed up just a few times. The genes are TRBV5-8 and TRBJ2-2; 9 bases line up with TRBD1. With 4 bases clipped from V and 2 bases from J, the junction kept 3 bases outside the gene matches. Germline CDR1 SGHTS, CDR2 YDEGEE. The CDR3 is 15 amino acids. CDR3 loop: CASSEGQGNTGELFF. Written as DNA, the CDR3 is TGTGCCAGCAGCGAGGGACAGGGCAACACCGGGGAGCTGTTTTTT.